The present T cell receptor beta chain was sequenced within a study of shared clonotypes between healthy human individuals. Study results and caveats: Investigators expected sequencing depth to affect clonotype sharing among donors.

Germline values: CDR1 SGHNT, CDR2 YYREEE (reference sequence). V was shortened by 2 bases and J by 2 bases, with 4 bases between the two germline ends. The CDR3 runs to 12 residues. Turning to this clone: Its specificity is unknown.

Assay: immunoSEQ multiplex PCR; the TCRdb copy retains only in-frame clones and omits some. The sample carries about 1.5 million clones, 95% to 99% recorded once. The chain recombines TRBV5-4 with TRBJ1-1; no clear D. Sequenced input: naive CD4+ T cells sorted from blood. Subset: CD45RA+ positively selected. The TCR sequence derives from a man younger than 40 in good health. CDR3 sequence: CASSFANTEAFF. The CDR3 DNA follows: TGTGCCAGCAGCTTTGCCAACACTGAAGCTTTCTTT.